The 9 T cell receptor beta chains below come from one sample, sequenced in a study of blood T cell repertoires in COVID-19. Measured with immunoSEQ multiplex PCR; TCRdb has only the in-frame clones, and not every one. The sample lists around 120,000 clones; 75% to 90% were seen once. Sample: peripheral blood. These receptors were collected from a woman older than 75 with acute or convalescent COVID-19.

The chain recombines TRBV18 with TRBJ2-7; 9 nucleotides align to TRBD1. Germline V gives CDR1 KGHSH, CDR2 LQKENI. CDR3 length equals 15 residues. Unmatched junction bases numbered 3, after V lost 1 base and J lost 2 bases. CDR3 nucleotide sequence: TGTGCCAGCTCACCACTCGGGACAGGGCCCTACGAGCAGTACTTC. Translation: CASSPLGTGPYEQYF.

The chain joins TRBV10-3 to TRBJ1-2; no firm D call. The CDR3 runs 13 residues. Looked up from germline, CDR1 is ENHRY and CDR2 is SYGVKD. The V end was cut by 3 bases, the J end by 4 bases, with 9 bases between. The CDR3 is CAISEEVGYGYTF. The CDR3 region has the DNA TGTGCCATCAGTGAAGAGGTCGGCTATGGCTACACCTTC.

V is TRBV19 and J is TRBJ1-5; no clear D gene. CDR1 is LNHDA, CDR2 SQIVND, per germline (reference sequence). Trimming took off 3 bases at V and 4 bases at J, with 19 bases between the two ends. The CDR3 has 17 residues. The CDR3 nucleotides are TGTGCCAGTAGTATCTCTTTCTTTGGGCTGAGAAATCAGCCCCAGCATTTT. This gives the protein CASSISFFGLRNQPQHF.

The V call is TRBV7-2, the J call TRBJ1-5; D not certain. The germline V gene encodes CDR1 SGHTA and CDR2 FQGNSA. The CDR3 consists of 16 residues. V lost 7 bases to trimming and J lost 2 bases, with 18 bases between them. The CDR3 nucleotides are TGTGCCAGCACTCCTCTCGGAGGAGGGCGCAATCAGCCCCAGCATTTT. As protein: CASTPLGGGRNQPQHF.

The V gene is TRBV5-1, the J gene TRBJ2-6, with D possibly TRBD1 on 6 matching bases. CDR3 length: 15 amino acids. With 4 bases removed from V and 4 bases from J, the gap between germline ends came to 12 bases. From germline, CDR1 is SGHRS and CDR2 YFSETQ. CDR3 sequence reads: CASSTSGVGANVLTF. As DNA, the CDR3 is TGCGCCAGCAGCACTTCAGGGGTCGGGGCCAACGTCCTGACTTTC. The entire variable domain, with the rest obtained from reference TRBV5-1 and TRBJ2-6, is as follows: KAGVTQTPRYLIKTRGQQVTLSCSPISGHRSVSWYQQTPGQGLQFLFEYFSETQRNKGNFPGRFSGRQFSNSRSEMNVSTLELGDSALYLCASSTSGVGANVLTFGAGSRLTVL.

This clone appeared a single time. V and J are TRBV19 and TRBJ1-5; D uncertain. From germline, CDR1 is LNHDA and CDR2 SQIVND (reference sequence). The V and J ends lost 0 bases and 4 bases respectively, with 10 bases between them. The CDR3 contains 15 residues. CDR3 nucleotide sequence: TGTGCCAGTAGTATAGATCTCGCGGGGAATCAGCCCCAGCATTTT. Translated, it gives CASSIDLAGNQPQHF. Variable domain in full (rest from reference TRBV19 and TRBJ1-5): DGGITQSPKYLFRKEGQNVTLSCEQNLNHDAMYWYRQDPGQGLRLIYYSQIVNDFQKGDIAEGYSVSREKKESFPLTVTSAQKNPTAFYLCASSIDLAGNQPQHFGDGTRLSIL.

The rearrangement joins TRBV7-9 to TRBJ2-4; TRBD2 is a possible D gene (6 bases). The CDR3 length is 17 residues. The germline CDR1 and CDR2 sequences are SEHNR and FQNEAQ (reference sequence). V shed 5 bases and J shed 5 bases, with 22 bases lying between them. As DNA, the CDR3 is TGTGCCAGCAGCCCCCGTATTTGGCAGGGAGGCGAAAACATTCAGTACTTC. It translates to CASSPRIWQGGENIQYF. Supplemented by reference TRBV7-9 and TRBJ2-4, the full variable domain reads DTGVSQNPRHKITKRGQNVTFRCDPISEHNRLYWYRQTLGQGPEFLTYFQNEAQLEKSRLLSDRFSAERPKGSFSTLEIQRTEQGDSAMYLCASSPRIWQGGENIQYFGAGTRLSVL.

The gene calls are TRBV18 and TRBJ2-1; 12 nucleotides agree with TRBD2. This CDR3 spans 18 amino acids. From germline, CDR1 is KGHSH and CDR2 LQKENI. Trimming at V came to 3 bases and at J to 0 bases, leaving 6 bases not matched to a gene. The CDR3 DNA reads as TGTGCCAGCTCACCGAGACTAGCGGGGGAAAGCTCCTACAATGAGCAGTTCTTC. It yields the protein CASSPRLAGESSYNEQFF.

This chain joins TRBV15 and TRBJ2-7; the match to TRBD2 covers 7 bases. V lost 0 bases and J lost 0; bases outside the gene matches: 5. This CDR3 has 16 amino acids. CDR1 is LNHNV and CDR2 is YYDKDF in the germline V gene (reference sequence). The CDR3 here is CATSRDRWDYSYEQYF. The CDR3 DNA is TGTGCCACCAGCAGAGATCGTTGGGACTACTCCTACGAGCAGTACTTC.